One sample yielded the 22 T cell receptor beta chains listed below, sequenced in a study of long-term antiretroviral therapy in people with HIV. Sequencing relied on immunoSEQ assay v3.0, run at survey level. Method: immunoSEQ multiplex PCR; TCRdb's copy keeps in-frame clones and lacks some. The table has approximately 22,000 clones, around 84% seen once. The sequencing here drew on unsorted PBMCs, taken 1.9 years after starting antiretroviral therapy. Receptors originate from a woman aged 50 to 60 with HIV.

The chain employs TRBV6-1 and TRBJ2-5, with 8 bases lining up with TRBD2. The CDR3 runs to 16 residues. The V gene end was trimmed by 4 bases and the J gene end by 4 bases; junction bases not matched to a gene: 11. The germline CDR1 and CDR2 sequences are MNHNS and SASEGT. CDR3 DNA: TGTGCCAGCAGTGCTATGCGGGGGGACCTCCGAGAGACCCAGTACTTC. It specifies CASSAMRGDLRETQYF.

J is TRBJ1-2 and V is TRBV30; TRBD1 might be the D (6 bases). Per germline, CDR1 GTSNPN and CDR2 SVGIG (reference sequence). Trimming pared 0 bases from V and 6 bases from J, leaving 14 bases between. The CDR3 is made up of 14 amino acids. CDR3 sequence: CAWSVGARGDGYTF. CDR3 nucleotides: TGTGCCTGGAGTGTGGGGGCCCGTGGGGATGGCTACACCTTC.

The genes are TRBV28 and TRBJ1-2; D is undetermined. The CDR3 has 11 residues. Trimming took off 8 bases at V and 10 bases at J, with 14 bases between the two ends. CDR1 is MDHEN, CDR2 SYDVKM, per germline. The CDR3 nucleotides are TGTGCCAGCTTCACGGGATTCTCCTACACCTTC. This gives the protein CASFTGFSYTF.

The V and J genes are TRBV5-5 and TRBJ1-5, with D perhaps matching TRBD1 (6 bases). Germline-derived CDR1 and CDR2 are SGHKS and YYEKEE (reference sequence). CDR3 size: 15 residues. Trimming stripped 3 bases from V and 3 bases from J, with 13 bases between. CDR3 protein: CASSYEDSVNQPQHF. Written as DNA, the CDR3 is TGTGCCAGCAGCTACGAGGACAGTGTCAATCAGCCCCAGCATTTT.

CDR3 DNA: TGTGCCAGCAGCCCGTCGGACTCAGACGAGCAGTACTTC. The encoded protein is CASSPSDSDEQYF. The chain employs TRBV7-9 and TRBJ2-7; tentatively, D is TRBD2 (5 bases). The CDR3 length is 13 residues. Trimming took 5 bases from V and 5 from J, leaving 13 bases between them. In germline, CDR1 is SEHNR, CDR2 FQNEAQ (reference sequence). The full variable domain, completed using reference TRBV7-9 and TRBJ2-7, is DTGVSQNPRHKITKRGQNVTFRCDPISEHNRLYWYRQTLGQGPEFLTYFQNEAQLEKSRLLSDRFSAERPKGSFSTLEIQRTEQGDSAMYLCASSPSDSDEQYFGPGTRLTVT.

The chain couples TRBV5-1 to TRBJ2-6; 7 nucleotides align to TRBD1. The germline CDR1 and CDR2 sequences are SGHRS and YFSETQ. The V segment lost 2 bases and the J segment 2 bases; nucleotides outside the gene matches: 7. The CDR3 runs to 17 residues. The CDR3 loop reads CASSFLGQRTGANVLTF. The CDR3 coding sequence is TGCGCCAGCAGCTTTCTGGGACAGAGAACTGGGGCCAACGTCCTGACTTTC.

The genes are TRBV2 and TRBJ2-7, with D possibly being TRBD1 (5 bases). This CDR3 comprises 14 residues. V lost 3 bases to trimming and J lost 3 bases, with 12 bases between them. Per germline, CDR1 SNHLY and CDR2 FYNNEI. The DNA for the CDR3 is TGTGCCAGCAGTGAGGGCAGAAGGGGCTACGAGCAGTACTTC. Translating gives CASSEGRRGYEQYF.

The V and J genes are TRBV5-4 and TRBJ2-3, with 10 bases aligning to TRBD1. In germline, CDR1 is SGHNT, CDR2 YYREEE (reference sequence). The trim removed 0 bases at V and 4 bases at J, leaving 8 bases unmatched. This CDR3 is 17 amino acids long. The CDR3 here is CASSLVPRDRGADTQYF. The CDR3 DNA is TGTGCCAGCAGCTTGGTTCCCCGGGACAGGGGCGCAGATACGCAGTATTTT.

The chain employs TRBV23-1 and TRBJ2-2; D is ambiguous. TRBV23-1 is recorded as an ORF, its role being uncertain. Trimming took off 8 bases at V and 6 bases at J, with 10 bases between the two ends. The CDR3 covers 12 residues. CDR3 in DNA: TGCGCCAGCGGCCAGGTTTCCGGGGAGCTGTTTTTT. This codes for CASGQVSGELFF.

This clone was observed once. The V and J genes are TRBV9 and TRBJ1-3; no clear D. V shed 4 bases and J shed 8 bases, with 10 bases lying between them. Germline-derived CDR1 and CDR2 are SGDLS and YYNGEE. The CDR3 is 12 amino acids. In nucleotides, the CDR3 is TGTGCCAGCAGCTCAGGTACCGACACCATATATTTT. This gives the protein CASSSGTDTIYF.

This clone was seen a few times. The rearrangement links TRBV28 to TRBJ1-2, with 10 bases aligning to TRBD1. The CDR3 consists of 19 residues. The germline V gene encodes CDR1 MDHEN and CDR2 SYDVKM. V lost 5 bases to trimming and J lost 3 bases; unmatched junction nucleotides: 18. CDR3 nucleotide sequence: TGTGCCAGCAGTCTCTATTGGGACAGGGGAAATTGGAAGGACTATGGCTACACCTTC. This translates into CASSLYWDRGNWKDYGYTF.

The chain has TRBV6-5 and TRBJ2-7, with 7 bases aligning to TRBD1. J lost 2 bases, V lost 0 bases, and 4 bases had no gene match. Germline CDR1 and CDR2: MNHEY and SVGAGI. The CDR3 loop spans 15 amino acids. The DNA of the CDR3 is TGTGCCAGCAGTTACTCGAACAGGGGCCCCTACGAGCAGTACTTC. This translates into CASSYSNRGPYEQYF.

The chain has TRBV5-4 and TRBJ2-5, with D perhaps matching TRBD1 (6 bases). Germline CDR1 and CDR2: SGHNT and YYREEE (reference sequence). V was cut by 5 bases and J by 1 base, with 12 bases left in between. This CDR3 spans 14 amino acids. DNA for the CDR3: TGTGCCAGCAGTGAAGGGGGTTCCCAAGAGACCCAGTACTTC. This translates into CASSEGGSQETQYF.

This chain connects TRBV7-2 to TRBJ2-3, with a weak D call TRBD2 (7 bases). The V and J ends lost 3 bases and 7 bases respectively, with 17 bases between them. CDR3 length: 15 residues. Per the germline V gene, CDR1 is SGHTA and CDR2 is FQGNSA. The CDR3 reads CASSFMWRGGHTQYF. CDR3 DNA: TGTGCCAGCAGCTTCATGTGGCGCGGGGGCCATACGCAGTATTTT.

The chain is built from TRBV30 and TRBJ1-2; 8 positions match TRBD1. The CDR3 consists of 13 residues. V was pared by 2 bases and J by 4 bases, with 3 bases of the junction left unmatched. Germline CDR1 GTSNPN, CDR2 SVGIG (reference sequence). DNA for the CDR3: TGTGCCTGGAGTTCAACAGGGGGCTATGGCTACACCTTC. Translated, it gives CAWSSTGGYGYTF.

This chain connects TRBV6-5 to TRBJ2-3, with D perhaps given as TRBD1 or TRBD2 (5 bases each). V lost 2 bases and J 6 bases, leaving 9 bases between the germline ends. There are 13 residues in the CDR3. CDR1 and CDR2 from the germline V gene are MNHEY and SVGAGI. The CDR3 sequence is CASSYGGSDTQYF. In nucleotides, the CDR3 is TGTGCCAGCAGTTACGGGGGTTCGGATACGCAGTATTTT.

The J gene is TRBJ2-7, the V gene TRBV2, with 9 bases matching TRBD1. The CDR3 is 15 residues long. The J segment lost 5 bases and the V segment lost 6 bases, leaving 11 bases of the junction unmatched. The germline CDR1 and CDR2 sequences are SNHLY and FYNNEI. DNA for the CDR3: TGTGCCAGCAGGTGGACAGGGGAGGTACGAGACGAGCAGTACTTC. Its translation is CASRWTGEVRDEQYF.

The chain joins TRBV7-2 to TRBJ2-1; D is perhaps TRBD1 (6 bases). V was pared by 5 bases and J by 4 bases, with 12 bases between. The V gene's germline CDR1 is SGHTA and CDR2 FQGNSA. This CDR3 comprises 14 residues. The CDR3 is CASSQGTGYNEQFF. Written as DNA, the CDR3 is TGTGCCAGCAGCCAAGGTACAGGGTACAATGAGCAGTTCTTC.

In its sample, this clone was seen once. The CDR3, as DNA: TGTGCCAGCAGCCCCCGGGACGTTCAGTCTTGGCGTGGCTACACCTTC. Its translation: CASSPRDVQSWRGYTF. The chain recombines TRBV9 with TRBJ1-2, with a possible D match to TRBD1 (5 bases). CDR3 length equals 16 residues. Between the trimmed V and J ends, which lost 4 bases and 7 bases, there was a span of 23 bases. Germline V gene data show CDR1 as SGDLS and CDR2 as YYNGEE.

The chain carries TRBV4-1 and TRBJ2-7, with a weak D call TRBD1 (5 bases). The length of the CDR3 is 15 residues. V was cut by 0 bases and J by 6 bases, with 15 bases left in between. The germline V gene encodes CDR1 MGHRA and CDR2 YSYEKL. As DNA, the CDR3 is TGCGCCAGCAGCCAAGACAGGGTACCAGATTCCGAGCAGTACTTC. Protein sequence: CASSQDRVPDSEQYF.

The chain carries TRBV27 and TRBJ2-7; tentative D call: TRBD1 (5 bases). V was cut by 6 bases and J by 3 bases, with 12 bases left in between. The CDR3 runs 13 residues. Germline V gene sequence: CDR1 MNHEY, CDR2 SMNVEV (reference sequence). This CDR3 reads CASSPGQSYEQYF. Written as DNA, the CDR3 is TGTGCCAGCAGCCCCGGACAAAGCTACGAGCAGTACTTC.

This chain joins TRBV30 and TRBJ1-1; possibly TRBD1 for D (5 bases). V was cut by 3 bases and J by 0 bases, with 8 bases left in between. This CDR3 has 13 amino acids. Germline lookup yields CDR1 GTSNPN and CDR2 SVGIG (reference sequence). DNA of the CDR3: TGTGCCTGGAGGGGGCCTGTGAACACTGAAGCTTTCTTT. It is translated as CAWRGPVNTEAFF.